This TCR beta chain originates from a study of siplizumab effects on memory and regulatory T cells. Findings and limits, study-wide: The average Treg-derived proportion among mappable alloreactive CD4+ clones was 65% to 80% with siplizumab versus about 27% in controls. Siplizumab, the agent tested, significantly reduced alloreactive sequences traceable to unstimulated CD4+ memory cells. Sequences below about 10^-5 frequency were poorly captured. As a result, only a minor fraction of alloreactive clones mapped to unstimulated subsets.

Per germline, CDR1 GTSNPN and CDR2 SVGIG (reference sequence). Trimming took off 1 base at V and 6 bases at J, with 13 bases between the two ends. The CDR3 has 13 amino acids. Profiled with immunoSEQ multiplex PCR; TCRdb holds only in-frame clones, not every one. The table includes 120,000 or so clones, around nine tenths detected once. A remark on this clone: Its target is unknown.

This sequence originates from a human donor in good health. The sequenced sample was CD4+ T cells sorted from blood. This rearrangement joins TRBV30 to TRBJ2-7; D remains ambiguous. CDR3 protein: CAWSATKRSEQYF. In nucleotides, the CDR3 is TGTGCCTGGAGTGCAACCAAAAGGAGCGAGCAGTACTTC. Full variable domain (missing parts from reference TRBV30 and TRBJ2-7): SQTIHQWPATLVQPVGSPLSLECTVEGTSNPNLYWYRQAAGRGLQLLFYSVGIGQISSEVPQNLSASRPQDRQFILSSKKLLLSDSGFYLCAWSATKRSEQYFGPGTRLTVT.